The 20 T cell receptor gamma chains listed next were all sequenced from one sample in a study of gamma delta lymphoproliferative disorders and STAT genes. Sequencing used genomic DNA taken from PBMCs of patients and controls. TCRdb re-called the multiplex PCR reads through CATT. In the table there are over a thousand gamma-chain clones, about 15% of which are singletons. The sample comprised blood. Receptors originate from a human donor in good health.

Within the sample, this clone is large. V gene TRGV4 combines with J gene TRGJ1 or TRGJ2. Germline matching of the DNA provided the J gene here, since TCRdb leaves it blank. The J segment lost 3 bases and the V segment lost 4 bases, leaving 3 bases of the junction unmatched. This CDR3 has 12 amino acids. Germline V gene lookup returns CDR1 EGSTGY and CDR2 YDSYTSSV. The CDR3 is CATWDPYYKKLF. CDR3 DNA sequence: TGTGCCACCTGGGACCCTTATTATAAGAAACTCTTT.

This clone is categorized as large. The J gene is TRGJ1 or TRGJ2, the V gene TRGV10. The J gene, not given by TCRdb, was assigned here from a germline match of the nucleotide sequence. TRGV10 carries the ORF label, with uncertain function. V trimming: 8 bases; J trimming: 8 bases; junction bases outside the gene matches: 13. CDR3 size: 13 residues. The CDR3 DNA is TGTGCTGCGTGGGATCCTCCTAAGAATAAGAAACTCTTT. This translates into CAAWDPPKNKKLF.

This clone rates as medium-sized. The chain joins TRGV9 to TRGJ1 or TRGJ2. Matching the DNA to germline supplied the J gene, which TCRdb does not give. The germline gives CDR1 GITISATS, CDR2 ISYDGTV (reference sequence). Trimming removed 1 base from V and 5 bases from J; junction bases left unmatched: 8. The CDR3 extends over 14 amino acids. The CDR3 nucleotides read TGTGCCTTGTGGGAGGTAGGGTGGGATTATAAGAAACTCTTT. Protein: CALWEVGWDYKKLF.

By share, this clone counts as medium-sized (0.01 to 0.1%). The chain joins TRGV8 to TRGJ1 or TRGJ2. The J gene, not given by TCRdb, was assigned here from a germline match of the nucleotide sequence. V was clipped by 0 bases and J by 1 base; unmatched bases: 9. This CDR3 has 16 amino acids. Germline values: CDR1 VENAVY, CDR2 YDSYNSRV. CDR3 bases: TGTGCCACCTGGGATAGGAATCCCCCTAATTATTATAAGAAACTCTTT. Translation: CATWDRNPPNYYKKLF.

The rearrangement links TRGV9 to TRGJ1 or TRGJ2. The J gene, not given by TCRdb, was assigned here from a germline match of the nucleotide sequence. The germline V gene encodes CDR1 GITISATS and CDR2 ISYDGTV (reference sequence). V shed 9 bases and J 0 bases; nucleotides not matched to a gene: 11. The CDR3 has 14 residues. CDR3 in amino acids: CALRPRPNYYKKLF. The DNA for the CDR3 is TGTGCCTTGAGGCCTCGCCCGAATTATTATAAGAAACTCTTT.

The chain links TRGV9 to TRGJ1 or TRGJ2. No J segment appears in TCRdb, so it was assigned here by matching the sequence to germline. This CDR3 has 15 residues. Germline trimming cut 6 bases from V and 9 bases from J; bases unmatched to any gene: 20. Germline CDR1 reads GITISATS; CDR2 reads ISYDGTV (reference sequence). This CDR3 reads CALWPYDLTLFKKLF. The CDR3 DNA follows: TGTGCCTTGTGGCCCTACGACCTAACTTTATTTAAGAAACTCTTT.

This clone is labeled as large. Other DNA variants within this sample encode the same CDR3. The rearrangement links TRGV2 to TRGJP2. TCRdb lists no J gene, so it was determined here by aligning the DNA to germline. The junction had 0 bases not matched to a gene; V was cut back by 1 base and J by 4 bases. CDR3 length: 13 residues. Looked up from germline, CDR1 is EGSNGY and CDR2 is YDSYNSKV. The CDR3 DNA reads TGTGCCACCTGGGACGGTAGTGATTGGATCAAGACGTTT. It is translated as CATWDGSDWIKTF.

Relative to its sample, this clone is medium-sized. V gene TRGV3 was called; the J gene was not. Germline V gives CDR1 VTNTFY, CDR2 YDVSTARD (reference sequence). The CDR3 extends over 12 amino acids. The CDR3 nucleotides read TGTGCCACCTGGGACGCACGGTTTTTCGAACTCTTT. It encodes CATWDARFFELF.

By share of the sample, this clone is large. Here the CDR3 DNA reads TGTGCCTGCTGGATTAGGCACGGGGGGTATAAGAAACTCTTT. It codes for CACWIRHGGYKKLF. V is TRGV11 and J is TRGJ1 or TRGJ2. TCRdb leaves out the J gene; it was filled in here by matching the DNA to germline. TRGV11 is reported as an ORF; its role is uncertain. V lost 0 bases to trimming and J lost 7 bases; unmatched junction nucleotides: 6. The CDR3 spans 14 residues.

In its sample, this clone is medium-sized. The chain joins TRGV2 to TRGJ1 or TRGJ2. TCRdb leaves out the J gene; it was filled in here by matching the DNA to germline. V was pared by 2 bases and J by 11 bases, with 6 bases of the junction left unmatched. This CDR3 has 11 amino acids. The germline V gene encodes CDR1 EGSNGY and CDR2 YDSYNSKV. The DNA for the CDR3 is TGTGCCACCTGGGACGAAGGGGAGAAACTCTTT. Its translation is CATWDEGEKLF.

This clone counts as large. The CDR3: CATWDSQSGTTGWFKIF. For the CDR3, the DNA is TGTGCCACCTGGGACAGCCAAAGCGGGACCACTGGTTGGTTCAAGATATTT. This rearrangement joins TRGV3 to TRGJP1. Because TCRdb records no J gene, it was assigned here through a match of the DNA to germline. From germline, CDR1 is VTNTFY and CDR2 YDVSTARD (reference sequence). The CDR3 has 17 residues. With 1 base clipped from V and 2 bases from J, the junction kept 10 bases outside the gene matches.

This clone is judged medium-sized. The CDR3, as DNA: TGTGCCACCTGGGACACGGGGGTTTATAAGAAACTCTTT. This gives the protein CATWDTGVYKKLF. The rearrangement links TRGV8 to TRGJ1 or TRGJ2. No J gene was available from TCRdb, and it was assigned here by a germline match of the DNA. CDR3 length: 13 amino acids. The J segment lost 6 bases and the V segment lost 4 bases, leaving 9 bases of the junction unmatched. Per the germline V gene, CDR1 is VENAVY and CDR2 is YDSYNSRV.

In the case of this clone: A much bigger clone sits one base away, suggesting this may be a read error. This same CDR3 is encoded by further DNA sequences in the sample. This chain joins TRGV2 and TRGJP2. TCRdb lists no J gene, so it was determined here by aligning the DNA to germline. The germline gives CDR1 EGSNGY, CDR2 YDSYNSKV. The CDR3 is 14 residues long. CDR3 in DNA: TGTGCCACTTGGGACGGGCTAAGTGATTGGATCAAGACGTTT. Translated, it gives CATWDGLSDWIKTF.

This clone is deemed medium-sized (0.01 to 0.1%). The chain employs TRGV5 and TRGJ1 or TRGJ2. Here the J gene came from matching the DNA to germline, since TCRdb omits it. Germline-derived CDR1 and CDR2 are VINAFY and YDVSNSKD. After removal of 0 bases from V and 11 bases from J, the junction contained 4 bases not matched to a gene. There are 11 residues in the CDR3. The CDR3 loop reads CATWDRREKLF. For the CDR3, the DNA is TGTGCCACCTGGGACAGGCGCGAGAAACTCTTT.

By frequency in the sample, this clone is medium-sized. The V gene is TRGV9; the J gene was not called. The V gene's germline CDR1 is GITISATS and CDR2 ISYDGTV (reference sequence). The CDR3 sequence is 12 residues long. The DNA for the CDR3 is TGTGCCTTGTGGGAGTCACCGCGGATTCGACTCTTT. Its translation: CALWESPRIRLF.

By frequency in the sample, this clone is medium-sized (0.01 to 0.1%). The J gene is TRGJP, the V gene TRGV2. The J gene is not listed in TCRdb, so it was assigned here from a DNA match to germline. With 1 base clipped from V and 8 bases from J, the junction kept 20 bases outside the gene matches. Germline V CDR1 and CDR2: EGSNGY, YDSYNSKV. The CDR3 runs 21 residues. CDR3 DNA sequence: TGTGCCACCTGGGACGGCTACACATTAAAAGTCGACCAGTTGGGCAAAAAAATCAAGGTATTT. Translation gives CATWDGYTLKVDQLGKKIKVF.

The chain links TRGV10 to TRGJ1 or TRGJ2. The J gene was not available in TCRdb and was assigned here by matching the DNA to germline segments. TRGV10 is marked as an open reading frame, function uncertain. Trimming at V came to 8 bases and at J to 3 bases, leaving 11 bases not matched to a gene. The CDR3 has 14 residues. The CDR3 loop reads CAAWELVCYYKKLF. CDR3 nucleotides: TGTGCTGCGTGGGAACTTGTTTGTTATTATAAGAAACTCTTT.

This clone has only a few counts. A read error likely explains this, since a far larger clone differs by one base. Other DNA sequences in the same sample also yield this CDR3. This chain links TRGV2 with TRGJ1 or TRGJ2. TCRdb carries no J gene annotation; the J gene was assigned here by matching the DNA with germline. The germline gives CDR1 EGSNGY, CDR2 YDSYNSKV. The CDR3 has 17 residues. CDR3 in amino acids: CATWDGLQDVGYYKKLF. The CDR3 DNA sequence: TGTGCCACCTGGGACGGGCTTCAAGACGTGGGTTATTACAAGAAACTCTTT.

This clone is classed as large. The chain links TRGV2 to TRGJP2. The J gene was missing in TCRdb and was found by matching the end of the DNA to germline. V lost 1 base and J lost 0; bases outside the gene matches: 5. The CDR3 loop spans 16 amino acids. CDR1 is EGSNGY, CDR2 YDSYNSKV, per germline. DNA of the CDR3: TGTGCCACCTGGGACGGAGATCATAGTAGTGATTGGATCAAGACGTTT. It is translated as CATWDGDHSSDWIKTF.

V usage is TRGV11 and J usage is TRGJP2. As TCRdb names no J gene, one was assigned here on the basis of a DNA match to germline. TRGV11 is treated as an ORF (open reading frame) with a function not yet certain. The CDR3 length is 14 residues. V lost 7 bases to trimming and J lost 5 bases; unmatched junction nucleotides: 7. The CDR3 coding sequence is TGTGCCTGCTGGATGACGTACAGTGATTGGATCAAGACGTTT. Amino acid sequence: CACWMTYSDWIKTF.